Each of the 17 T cell receptor beta chains below was sequenced from the same sample in a study of blood T cells in healthy people across ages. A sample-barcoded 5' primer and a J-beta primer mix were used in a second PCR of about 6 to 11 cycles. TCRdb reprocessed the 5' RACE reads via MiXCR and lists one record per CDR3 protein. Counted here are hundreds of thousands of distinct CDR3 sequences, over 20% occurring once; the ten biggest clones make up approximately 20%. Material: blood. These receptors all stem from a man in his sixties or seventies in good health.

The chain uses TRBV5-1 and TRBJ1-1, with unresolved D. The CDR3 extends over 14 amino acids. CDR1 and CDR2 from the germline V gene are SGHRS and YFSETQ. Trimming took 7 bases from V and 0 from J, leaving 13 bases between them. CDR3 in amino acids: CASGIFEVNTEAFF. The CDR3 DNA sequence: TGCGCCAGCGGAATCTTCGAGGTGAACACTGAAGCTTTCTTT.

This clonotype was detected a few times. The chain recombines TRBV6-5 with TRBJ1-2; TRBD1 might be the D (5 bases). Trimming took 7 bases from V and 2 from J, leaving 11 bases between them. The CDR3 is made up of 13 amino acids. CDR1 and CDR2 (germline): MNHEY, SVGAGI. The CDR3 region has the DNA TGTGCCAGCACGAAGGGGCAGAACTATGGCTACACCTTC. It specifies CASTKGQNYGYTF.

As concerns this clonotype: One end of the junction varies from germline; a read error may be responsible. The genes are TRBV5-6 and TRBJ2-5, with a weak D call TRBD2 (5 bases). Germline V lookup: CDR1 SGHDT, CDR2 YYEEEE. The CDR3 contains 14 residues. DNA of the CDR3: TGTACCAGCAGCTTGGGGTTAGCGAAAGAGACCCAGTACTTC. Translated: CTSSLGLAKETQYF.

This clonotype has a handful of counts. V usage is TRBV28 and J usage is TRBJ2-7, with D possibly TRBD1 on 6 matching bases. The CDR3 runs 15 residues. V shed 4 bases and J shed 0 bases, with 13 bases lying between them. CDR1 is MDHEN, CDR2 SYDVKM, per germline. The CDR3 DNA reads TGTGCCAGCAGTTCACAGGGTTATAGCTCCTACGAGCAGTACTTC. The encoded protein is CASSSQGYSSYEQYF.

This sequence joins TRBV6-1 and TRBJ1-2, with D perhaps matching TRBD1 (5 bases). Per germline, CDR1 MNHNS and CDR2 SASEGT. The CDR3 has 15 amino acids. Trimming removed 6 bases from V and 4 bases from J, with 18 bases in between. CDR3 region: CASRRRDLGSYGYTF. For the CDR3, the DNA is TGTGCCAGCAGACGGAGGGACCTCGGCAGCTATGGCTACACCTTC.

This clonotype has only a few counts. A much bigger clone sits one base away, suggesting this may be a read error. The chain uses TRBV27 and TRBJ2-2; no firm D call. The germline V gene encodes CDR1 MNHEY and CDR2 SMNVEV (reference sequence). The V end was cut by 8 bases, the J end by 7 bases, with 8 bases between. The CDR3 contains 11 residues. CDR3 coding DNA: TGTGCCAGCGGCTTTGGCGGGGAGCTGTTTTTT. Translating gives CASGFGGELFF.

Many counts were recorded for this clonotype. The chain is built from TRBV28 and TRBJ1-6; TRBD1 is a possible D gene (6 bases). The V and J ends lost 1 base and 10 bases respectively, with 17 bases between them. Germline assignment: CDR1 MDHEN and CDR2 SYDVKM. This CDR3 comprises 16 residues. The CDR3 nucleotides are TGTGCCAGCAGTTTATATGGAGGGGGGGAAGGGTCACCCCTCCACTTT. It codes for CASSLYGGGEGSPLHF.

The rearrangement uses TRBV10-3 and TRBJ1-2, with D maybe TRBD1 (5 bases). The V end lost 0 bases, the J end lost 3 bases, and 11 bases lay between the germline ends. Per germline, CDR1 ENHRY and CDR2 SYGVKD. The CDR3 has 15 amino acids. Here the CDR3 DNA reads TGTGCCATCAGTGAGTCGGGGGGTTCGGACTATGGCTACACCTTC. Its translation is CAISESGGSDYGYTF.

This clonotype was detected ten times or more. J is TRBJ2-1 and V is TRBV5-1; 9 nucleotides align to TRBD1. Germline assignment: CDR1 SGHRS and CDR2 YFSETQ. J lost 1 base, V lost 0 bases, and 2 bases had no gene match. The CDR3 runs 16 residues. The CDR3 bases are TGCGCCAGCAGCTTGGGAGGGACAGGGTCCTACAATGAGCAGTTCTTC. This codes for CASSLGGTGSYNEQFF.

This clonotype was counted ten times or more. The chain combines TRBV7-2 with TRBJ2-3; the match to TRBD2 covers 7 bases. The germline V gene has CDR1 SGHTA and CDR2 FQGNSA. V lost 2 bases and J lost 1; bases outside the gene matches: 6. CDR3 size: 16 residues. In DNA, the CDR3 is TGTGCCAGCAGCTTAAGACTGGCGGGAGGCACAGATACGCAGTATTTT. This encodes CASSLRLAGGTDTQYF.

The table lists this clonotype with many counts. The J gene is TRBJ2-6, the V gene TRBV12-3 or TRBV12-4; no definite D call. Trimming removed 7 bases at V and 2 bases at J, with 12 bases between. This CDR3 spans 15 amino acids. CDR3 coding DNA: TGTGCCAGCACCAATACGCTTCCTGGGGCCAACGTCCTGACTTTC. This codes for CASTNTLPGANVLTF.

The CDR3, as DNA: TGTGCCAGCAGTGACTCGATAGGGGACACTGAAGCTTTCTTT. Protein product: CASSDSIGDTEAFF. The rearrangement uses TRBV6-4 and TRBJ1-1, with D maybe TRBD1 (5 bases). Germline CDR1 MRHNA, CDR2 SNTAGT. The CDR3 loop spans 14 amino acids. V lost 0 bases and J 3 bases, leaving 8 bases between the germline ends.

This clonotype has a handful of counts. The chain uses TRBV19 and TRBJ1-5, with TRBD1 identical over 7 bases. Germline CDR1 and CDR2: LNHDA and SQIVND (reference sequence). V was clipped by 6 bases and J by 7 bases; unmatched bases: 6. CDR3 length equals 13 residues. The CDR3 DNA follows: TGTGCCAGTAGCGACAGGGCGCGGCAGCCCCAGCATTTT. Amino acid sequence: CASSDRARQPQHF.

This clonotype was picked up a small number of times. With a much larger clone just one base away, this may be a read error. CDR3 loop: CATSVSSNENNEQFF. The CDR3 DNA reads as TGTGCCACCAGTGTCTCATCCAATGAGAACAATGAGCAGTTCTTC. The chain has TRBV10-3 and TRBJ2-1; D ambiguous. This CDR3 spans 15 amino acids. Looked up from germline, CDR1 is ENHRY and CDR2 is SYGVKD.

The chain carries TRBV7-8 and TRBJ1-1; D may be TRBD1 (6 bases). The CDR3 runs 21 residues. Germline V gives CDR1 SGHVS, CDR2 FQNEAQ. Trimming shortened V by 2 bases and J by 6 bases, and 34 bases separated the two germline ends. The CDR3 region is CASSLTGPTNLRGPAGPEAFF. The CDR3 coding sequence is TGTGCCAGCAGCTTAACGGGTCCCACCAACCTCCGGGGGCCCGCTGGCCCTGAAGCTTTCTTT.

This clonotype was detected only a few times. V and J are TRBV7-8 and TRBJ2-7; D unresolved. Germline V CDR1 and CDR2: SGHVS, FQNEAQ. Trimming left V 6 bases short and J 2 bases short, with 8 bases between. The CDR3 totals 12 residues. CDR3 protein: CASRGNPYEQYV. CDR3 bases: TGTGCCAGCAGGGGTAATCCCTACGAGCAGTACGTC.

The V gene is TRBV7-2, the J gene TRBJ2-3; D unresolved. The CDR3 spans 14 residues. The V gene's germline CDR1 is SGHTA and CDR2 FQGNSA. V lost 1 base and J 2 bases, leaving 7 bases between the germline ends. The CDR3, as DNA: TGTGCCAGCAGCTTAGGTCACAACACAGATACGCAGTATTTT. The encoded protein is CASSLGHNTDTQYF.